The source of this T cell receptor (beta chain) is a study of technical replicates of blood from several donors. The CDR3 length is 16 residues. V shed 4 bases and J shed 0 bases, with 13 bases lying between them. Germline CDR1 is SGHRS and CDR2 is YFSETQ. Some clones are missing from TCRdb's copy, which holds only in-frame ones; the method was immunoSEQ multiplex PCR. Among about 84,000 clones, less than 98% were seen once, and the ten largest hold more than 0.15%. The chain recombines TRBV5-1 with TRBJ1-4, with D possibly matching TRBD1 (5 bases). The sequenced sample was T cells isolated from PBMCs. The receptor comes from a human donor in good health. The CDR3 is CASSHAGLATNEKLFF. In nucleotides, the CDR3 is TGCGCCAGCAGCCATGCGGGGCTTGCAACTAATGAAAAACTGTTTTTT.